The 18 T cell receptor beta chains listed next were all sequenced from one sample in a study of PD-1 blockade in classical Hodgkin lymphoma. All the patients suffered relapse after autologous stem cell transplantation, and brentuximab vedotin exposure differed. Method: immunoSEQ multiplex PCR; TCRdb's copy keeps in-frame clones and lacks some. The data hold about 35,000 clones, with more than 65% observed a single time. Sequencing used peripheral blood mononuclear cells (PBMCs), obtained before the second cycle of nivolumab. These receptors were obtained from a human donor with classical Hodgkin lymphoma.

Regarding this clone: A junction boundary mismatches the germline segment, possibly from a read error. V usage is TRBV6-5 and J usage is TRBJ1-2; no definite D call. CDR3 size: 15 residues. CDR1 and CDR2 from the germline V gene are MNHEY and SVGAGI. CDR3: CAISGVAGSGYGYTF. In nucleotides, the CDR3 is TGTGCCATCAGTGGAGTGGCAGGCTCGGGTTATGGCTACACCTTC.

The rearrangement uses TRBV11-3 and TRBJ2-7, with TRBD1 identical over 9 bases. The CDR3 runs to 13 residues. Germline V lookup: CDR1 SGHNT, CDR2 YENEEA. Trimming took 10 bases from V and 1 from J; bases not matched to a gene: 5. The DNA for the CDR3 is TGTGCCACGACAGGGGGGAATTCCTACGAGCAGTACTTC. It codes for CATTGGNSYEQYF.

This rearrangement joins TRBV6-1 to TRBJ2-1; D is uncertain. The CDR3 has 14 residues. Trimming removed 2 bases from V and 4 bases from J, with 9 bases in between. The germline V gene has CDR1 MNHNS and CDR2 SASEGT. CDR3 protein: CASSESGQYNEQFF. The CDR3 DNA sequence: TGTGCCAGCAGTGAAAGTGGCCAGTACAATGAGCAGTTCTTC.

The V and J genes are TRBV19 and TRBJ1-2; 10 bases are a match to TRBD1. The CDR3 is 13 amino acids. J was trimmed by 6 bases and V by 3 bases; bases with no gene match: 1. CDR1 LNHDA and CDR2 SQIVND come from the germline V gene (reference sequence). Written as DNA, the CDR3 is TGTGCCAGTAGTATGGGACAGGGGCATGGCTACACCTTC. It is translated as CASSMGQGHGYTF.

The rearrangement links TRBV11-2 to TRBJ1-1; D not certain. Trimming left V 0 bases short and J 5 bases short, with 7 bases between. This CDR3 has 13 amino acids. Germline V gene sequence: CDR1 SGHAT, CDR2 FQNNGV. The DNA of the CDR3 is TGTGCCAGCAGCTTAGAATTAGTAACTGAAGCTTTCTTT. It encodes CASSLELVTEAFF.

The J gene is TRBJ2-3, the V gene TRBV11-2; TRBD1 or TRBD2 may be the D gene (5 bases each). The CDR3 runs 14 residues. V was trimmed by 0 bases and J by 7 bases, leaving 11 bases between them. Germline V gives CDR1 SGHAT, CDR2 FQNNGV. DNA for the CDR3: TGTGCCAGCAGCTTAGAGGCAGGGAGTAATACGCAGTATTTT. This translates into CASSLEAGSNTQYF.

V is TRBV29-1 and J is TRBJ2-2; 10 bases fit TRBD2. Looked up from germline, CDR1 is SQVTM and CDR2 is ANQGSEA. The ends lost 4 bases at V and 5 bases at J; junction bases unmatched: 7. The CDR3 is made up of 15 amino acids. CDR3 nucleotide sequence: TGCAGCGTTGCAGCGGGAGGGCCGGGGACCGGGGAGCTGTTTTTT. Protein product: CSVAAGGPGTGELFF.

The rearrangement uses TRBV10-3 and TRBJ2-7; 9 nucleotides line up with TRBD2. Germline CDR1 and CDR2: ENHRY and SYGVKD. J lost 5 bases, V lost 10 bases, and 12 bases had no gene match. The CDR3 spans 14 residues. Here the CDR3 reads CATEAGGPIDEQYF. The CDR3 DNA reads as TGTGCCACGGAGGCGGGAGGGCCCATAGACGAGCAGTACTTC.

This clone has more than one count but fewer than ten. V gene TRBV6-5 combines with J gene TRBJ1-5; no clear D. CDR1 is MNHEY, CDR2 SVGAGI, per germline. Trimming cost V 6 bases and J 3 bases, with 12 bases left between them. The CDR3 consists of 14 residues. Here the CDR3 reads CASRSVMNNQPQHF. The CDR3 DNA reads TGTGCCAGCAGGTCTGTGATGAACAATCAGCCCCAGCATTTT.

The chain joins TRBV6-5 to TRBJ2-1; 10 bases align to TRBD2. CDR1 is MNHEY and CDR2 is SVGAGI in the germline V gene. The CDR3 has 15 residues. CDR3 coding DNA: TGTGACACAGGGTATTGGCTAGCGGGAGACTATTGGCAGTTCTTC. Amino acids: CDTGYWLAGDYWQFF.

The V gene is TRBV28, the J gene TRBJ2-2; 10 bases fit TRBD1. The junction had 13 bases not matched to a gene; V was cut back by 2 bases and J by 7 bases. The CDR3 is 18 amino acids. The germline V gene has CDR1 MDHEN and CDR2 SYDVKM. This CDR3 is CASSLLYGTGATGGELFF. The CDR3 nucleotides read TGTGCCAGCAGTTTACTGTACGGGACAGGGGCGACGGGCGGGGAGCTGTTTTTT.

V and J are TRBV7-6 and TRBJ2-5; TRBD1 is a possible D gene (6 bases). The germline V gene encodes CDR1 SGHVS and CDR2 FNYEAQ. The CDR3 contains 15 residues. V was clipped by 2 bases and J by 2 bases, with 12 bases between them. CDR3 coding DNA: TGTGCCAGCAGCTTAATGGGACAAGGACAAGAGACCCAGTACTTC. Protein sequence: CASSLMGQGQETQYF.

This clone was counted only a few times. The chain carries TRBV19 and TRBJ2-1; 11 positions agree with TRBD2. The ends lost 6 bases at V and 6 bases at J; junction bases unmatched: 4. Germline V gene sequence: CDR1 LNHDA, CDR2 SQIVND (reference sequence). CDR3 length: 14 residues. The CDR3 DNA sequence: TGTGCCAGTAGGCTACTAGCGGGAGCCAATGAGCAGTTCTTC. Its translation is CASRLLAGANEQFF.

V is TRBV18 and J is TRBJ1-4, with D tentatively TRBD1 (6 bases). CDR1 is KGHSH and CDR2 is LQKENI in the germline V gene. The germline V and J ends were trimmed by 0 bases and 4 bases, with 15 bases remaining between them. The CDR3 length is 17 residues. The CDR3 DNA reads TGTGCCAGCTCACCACCGGTCGCACGACAGGATAATGAAAAACTGTTTTTT. Translating gives CASSPPVARQDNEKLFF.

V is TRBV30 and J is TRBJ2-3, with 9 bases matching TRBD1. The CDR3 runs 13 residues. After removal of 5 bases from V and 2 bases from J, the junction contained 2 bases not matched to a gene. CDR1 is GTSNPN and CDR2 is SVGIG in the germline V gene (reference sequence). The CDR3: CAWGQGFTDTQYF. The CDR3 region has the DNA TGTGCCTGGGGACAGGGGTTCACAGATACGCAGTATTTT.

This chain joins TRBV5-1 and TRBJ1-5; D ambiguous. This CDR3 has 13 amino acids. V lost 0 bases and J lost 5, with 6 bases in between. Per the germline V gene, CDR1 is SGHRS and CDR2 is YFSETQ. In DNA, the CDR3 is TGCGCCAGCAGCTTGGACACCTATCAGCCCCAGCATTTT. Translating gives CASSLDTYQPQHF. Supplemented by reference TRBV5-1 and TRBJ1-5, the full variable domain reads KAGVTQTPRYLIKTRGQQVTLSCSPISGHRSVSWYQQTPGQGLQFLFEYFSETQRNKGNFPGRFSGRQFSNSRSEMNVSTLELGDSALYLCASSLDTYQPQHFGDGTRLSIL.

V is TRBV5-4 and J is TRBJ2-7; 9 bases are shared with TRBD2. The V segment lost 0 bases and the J segment 4 bases; nucleotides outside the gene matches: 5. The CDR3 contains 15 residues. The V gene's germline CDR1 is SGHNT and CDR2 YYREEE (reference sequence). In nucleotides, the CDR3 is TGTGCCAGCAGCTTGGCGCTAGCGGGGATATACGAGCAGTACTTC. It is translated as CASSLALAGIYEQYF.

The chain joins TRBV10-3 to TRBJ1-3, with a tentative D call TRBD1 (5 bases). Trimming stripped 6 bases from V and 4 bases from J, with 10 bases between. The length of the CDR3 is 13 residues. CDR1 and CDR2 (germline): ENHRY, SYGVKD. CDR3 amino acids: CAISGGAGNTIYF. CDR3 bases: TGTGCCATCAGCGGGGGAGCGGGAAACACCATATATTTT.